This T cell receptor (beta chain) was profiled in a study of blood T cell repertoires in COVID-19. The data were produced by immunoSEQ multiplex PCR, yet TCRdb's version contains in-frame clones alone and is incomplete. The table lists roughly 200,000 clones, around nine tenths of them singletons, with about 6.8% in the top ten. CDR3 length: 15 residues. Trimming took off 1 base at V and 9 bases at J, with 13 bases between the two ends. Germline CDR1 reads SGHVS; CDR2 reads FNYEAQ. Specimen: peripheral blood. This rearrangement joins TRBV7-6 to TRBJ1-6; possibly TRBD1 for D (6 bases). The sequence derives from a woman between 40 and 50 years old who had recovered from COVID-19. CDR3 nucleotide sequence: TGTGCCAGCAGCTTAGAGGATCAGGGGCGTTCACCCCTCCACTTT. Encoded protein: CASSLEDQGRSPLHF.